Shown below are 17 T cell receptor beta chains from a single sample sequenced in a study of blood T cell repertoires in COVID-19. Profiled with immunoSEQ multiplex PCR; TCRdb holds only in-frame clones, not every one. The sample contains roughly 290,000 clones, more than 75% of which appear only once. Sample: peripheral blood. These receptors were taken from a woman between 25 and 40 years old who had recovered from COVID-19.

This CDR3 reads CASSDPGQGTYEQYF. Written as DNA, the CDR3 is TGTGCCAGCAGTGACCCGGGACAGGGGACCTACGAGCAGTACTTC. The chain combines TRBV6-1 with TRBJ2-7, with 10 bases lining up with TRBD1. The CDR3 consists of 15 residues. V was clipped by 3 bases and J by 2 bases; unmatched bases: 4. Germline-derived CDR1 and CDR2 are MNHNS and SASEGT.

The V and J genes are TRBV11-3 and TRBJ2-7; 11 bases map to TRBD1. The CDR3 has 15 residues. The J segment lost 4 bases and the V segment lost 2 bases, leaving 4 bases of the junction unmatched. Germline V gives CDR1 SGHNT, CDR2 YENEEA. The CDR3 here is CASSLPGQGGYEQYF. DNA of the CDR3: TGTGCCAGCAGCTTACCGGGACAGGGGGGATACGAGCAGTACTTC.

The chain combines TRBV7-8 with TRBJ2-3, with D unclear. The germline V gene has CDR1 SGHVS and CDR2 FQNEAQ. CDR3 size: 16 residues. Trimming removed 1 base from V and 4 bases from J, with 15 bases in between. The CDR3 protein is CASSLDDRLLSDTQYF. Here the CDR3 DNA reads TGTGCCAGCAGCTTAGACGACCGACTTCTCTCAGATACGCAGTATTTT.

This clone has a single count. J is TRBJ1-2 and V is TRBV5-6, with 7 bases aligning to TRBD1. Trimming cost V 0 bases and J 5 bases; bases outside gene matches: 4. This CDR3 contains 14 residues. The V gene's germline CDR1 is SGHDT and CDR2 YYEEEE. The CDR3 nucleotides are TGTGCCAGCAGCTTGGGGGGACAGCGGTATGGCTACACCTTC. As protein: CASSLGGQRYGYTF. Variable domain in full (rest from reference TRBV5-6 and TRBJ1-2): DAGVTQSPTHLIKTRGQQVTLRCSPKSGHDTVSWYQQALGQGPQFIFQYYEEEERQRGNFPDRFSGHQFPNYSSELNVNALLLGDSALYLCASSLGGQRYGYTFGSGTRLTVV.

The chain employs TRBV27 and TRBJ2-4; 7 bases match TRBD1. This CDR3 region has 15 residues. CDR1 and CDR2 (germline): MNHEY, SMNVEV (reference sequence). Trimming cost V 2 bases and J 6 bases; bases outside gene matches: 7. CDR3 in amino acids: CASSLGQAGRNIQYF. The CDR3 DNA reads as TGTGCCAGCAGTTTAGGACAGGCTGGGAGAAACATTCAGTACTTC.

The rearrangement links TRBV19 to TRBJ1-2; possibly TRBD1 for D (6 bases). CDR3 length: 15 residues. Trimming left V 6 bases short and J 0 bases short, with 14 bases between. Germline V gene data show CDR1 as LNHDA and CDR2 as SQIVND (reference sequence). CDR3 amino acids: CASRAGQKPNYGYTF. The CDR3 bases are TGTGCCAGTAGGGCCGGACAGAAACCTAACTATGGCTACACCTTC.

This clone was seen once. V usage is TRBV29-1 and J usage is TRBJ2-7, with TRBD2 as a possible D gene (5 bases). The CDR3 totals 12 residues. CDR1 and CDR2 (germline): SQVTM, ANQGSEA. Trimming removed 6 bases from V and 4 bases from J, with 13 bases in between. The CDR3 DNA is TGCAGCGTGAGGGCTAGTTCTTACGAGCAGTACTTC. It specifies CSVRASSYEQYF.

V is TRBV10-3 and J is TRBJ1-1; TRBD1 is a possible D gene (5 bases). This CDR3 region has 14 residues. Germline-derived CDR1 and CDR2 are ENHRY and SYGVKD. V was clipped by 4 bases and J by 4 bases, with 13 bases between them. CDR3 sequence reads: CAISVSQESTEAFF. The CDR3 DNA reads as TGTGCCATCAGTGTATCACAGGAGAGCACTGAAGCTTTCTTT.

The CDR3 DNA sequence: TGTGCCAGCAGCCTTAGACAAGGAAACACCATATATTTT. Amino acid sequence: CASSLRQGNTIYF. V and J are TRBV6-5 and TRBJ1-3; D uncertain. Germline values: CDR1 MNHEY, CDR2 SVGAGI. The CDR3 loop spans 13 amino acids. V dropped 6 bases and J dropped 4 bases, with 10 bases sitting between them.

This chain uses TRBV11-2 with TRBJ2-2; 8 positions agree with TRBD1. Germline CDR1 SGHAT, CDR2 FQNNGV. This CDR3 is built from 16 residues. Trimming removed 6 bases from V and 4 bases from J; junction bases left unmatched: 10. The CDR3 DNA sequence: TGTGCCAGCAGGCGGCCAGGGGGCCGCCCCACCGGGGAGCTGTTTTTT. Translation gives CASRRPGGRPTGELFF.

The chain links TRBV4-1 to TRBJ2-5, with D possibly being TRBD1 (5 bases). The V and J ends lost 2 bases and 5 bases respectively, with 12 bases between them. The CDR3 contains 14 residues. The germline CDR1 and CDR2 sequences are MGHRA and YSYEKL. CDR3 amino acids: CASSQFRVGETQYF. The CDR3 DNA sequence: TGCGCCAGCAGCCAATTCAGGGTAGGGGAGACCCAGTACTTC.

CDR3 DNA: TGTGCCAGCAGCCTAGACTCCACAAACATTCAGTACTTC. Protein sequence: CASSLDSTNIQYF. V and J are TRBV7-8 and TRBJ2-4; no firm D call. The CDR3 covers 13 residues. V lost 5 bases, J lost 6 bases, and 11 bases lay in between. Germline assignment: CDR1 SGHVS and CDR2 FQNEAQ.

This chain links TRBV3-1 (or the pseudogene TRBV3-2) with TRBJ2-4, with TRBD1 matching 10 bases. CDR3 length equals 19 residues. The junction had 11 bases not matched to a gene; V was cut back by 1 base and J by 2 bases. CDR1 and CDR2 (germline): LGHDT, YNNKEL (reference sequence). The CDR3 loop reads CASSQVWDRGVKTKNIQYF. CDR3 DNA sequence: TGTGCCAGCAGCCAAGTGTGGGACAGGGGCGTAAAAACCAAAAACATTCAGTACTTC.

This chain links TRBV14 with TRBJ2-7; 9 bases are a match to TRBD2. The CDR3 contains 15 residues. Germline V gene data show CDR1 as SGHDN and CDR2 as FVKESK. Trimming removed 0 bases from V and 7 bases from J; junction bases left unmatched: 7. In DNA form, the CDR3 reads TGTGCCAGCAGCCAAGACTTGCGCGGGAGGGAAGAGCAGTACTTC. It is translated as CASSQDLRGREEQYF.

This chain's CDR3 is CASSPTSGRAATQYF. The CDR3 DNA reads TGTGCCAGCAGTCCAACTAGCGGGAGGGCGGCGACCCAGTACTTC. The rearrangement joins TRBV7-2 to TRBJ2-5; 13 nucleotides agree with TRBD2. Germline trimming cut 6 bases from V and 7 bases from J; bases unmatched to any gene: 8. Germline CDR1 reads SGHTA; CDR2 reads FQGNSA. The CDR3 consists of 15 residues.

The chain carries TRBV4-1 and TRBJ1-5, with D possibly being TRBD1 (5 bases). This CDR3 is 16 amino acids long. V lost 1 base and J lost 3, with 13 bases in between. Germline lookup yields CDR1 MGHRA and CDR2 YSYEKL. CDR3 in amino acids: CASSQGRDGVNQPQHF. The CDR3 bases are TGCGCCAGCAGCCAAGGGCGGGACGGAGTCAATCAGCCCCAGCATTTT.

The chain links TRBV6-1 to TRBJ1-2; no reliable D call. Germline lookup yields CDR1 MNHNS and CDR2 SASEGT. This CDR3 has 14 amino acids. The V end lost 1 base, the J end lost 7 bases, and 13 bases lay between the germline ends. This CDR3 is CASSEEAGRGGYTF. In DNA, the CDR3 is TGTGCCAGCAGTGAAGAGGCCGGGAGAGGTGGCTACACCTTC.